Below, 9 T cell receptor beta chains from the same sample are listed, as sequenced in a study of blood T cell repertoires in COVID-19. Clones were sequenced by immunoSEQ multiplex PCR, and TCRdb holds only the in-frame ones, with some missing. The sample yields approximately 500,000 clones, approximately 88% seen once. Sequencing used peripheral blood. These receptors came from a woman in her forties or fifties with COVID-19, enrolled during active disease.

This sequence joins TRBV3-1 (or the pseudogene TRBV3-2) and TRBJ2-1; TRBD1 agrees at 9 bases. J was trimmed by 2 bases and V by 4 bases; bases with no gene match: 6. The CDR3 contains 16 residues. Germline CDR1 is LGHDT and CDR2 is YNNKEL (reference sequence). The CDR3 loop is CASSPTGQGPYNEQFF. The CDR3, as DNA: TGTGCCAGCAGCCCGACGGGACAGGGACCCTACAATGAGCAGTTCTTC.

V gene TRBV5-1 combines with J gene TRBJ2-3, with D hard to call. This CDR3 comprises 14 residues. Germline lookup yields CDR1 SGHRS and CDR2 YFSETQ. V was clipped by 2 bases and J by 1 base, with 8 bases between them. The CDR3 DNA reads as TGCGCCAGCAGCTTACCCATAGGCACAGATACGCAGTATTTT. Translating it yields CASSLPIGTDTQYF.

As regards this clone: Other DNA sequences in the sample encode the same CDR3. This chain uses TRBV29-1 with TRBJ1-1; possible D gene TRBD1, 5 bases. This CDR3 has 13 residues. Trimming stripped 6 bases from V and 1 base from J, with 12 bases between. Per germline, CDR1 SQVTM and CDR2 ANQGSEA. This chain's CDR3 is CSVPREGNTEAFF. The CDR3 DNA reads as TGCAGCGTCCCCAGGGAGGGGAACACTGAAGCTTTCTTT.

The chain carries TRBV5-1 and TRBJ2-5, with TRBD2 as a possible D gene (5 bases). The V and J ends lost 0 bases and 1 base respectively, with 13 bases between them. CDR3 length equals 16 residues. Germline V gives CDR1 SGHRS, CDR2 YFSETQ. The CDR3 nucleotides read TGCGCCAGCAGCTTGGGGGCTCTGGGAGCCCAAGAGACCCAGTACTTC. The encoded protein is CASSLGALGAQETQYF.

As regards this clone: The same CDR3 can be traced to other DNA sequences in this sample. This chain uses TRBV18 with TRBJ2-3, with D maybe TRBD1 (6 bases). Deletions cut 6 bases from V and 3 bases from J, with 13 bases between. Germline V gives CDR1 KGHSH, CDR2 LQKENI. The CDR3 runs 14 residues. This CDR3 is CASSPRGGTDTQYF. The CDR3 DNA follows: TGTGCCAGCTCGCCCAGGGGCGGGACAGATACGCAGTATTTT.

V and J are TRBV18 and TRBJ1-1; D unresolved. The CDR3 is 15 amino acids. Germline assignment: CDR1 KGHSH and CDR2 LQKENI. The V end lost 4 bases, the J end lost 5 bases, and 17 bases lay between the germline ends. This CDR3 is CASSLRTTGGTEAFF. The CDR3 DNA reads TGTGCCAGCTCACTCCGGACGACGGGCGGGACTGAAGCTTTCTTT.

The gene calls are TRBV19 and TRBJ1-2, with TRBD1 as a possible D gene (5 bases). There are 14 residues in the CDR3. Germline V lookup: CDR1 LNHDA, CDR2 SQIVND (reference sequence). Trimming left V 5 bases short and J 3 bases short, with 13 bases between. The CDR3: CASSARATDYGYTF. The CDR3 bases are TGTGCCAGTAGTGCCAGGGCTACGGACTATGGCTACACCTTC. The full variable domain, in which reference TRBV19 and TRBJ1-2 provide the parts outside the CDR3, is DGGITQSPKYLFRKEGQNVTLSCEQNLNHDAMYWYRQDPGQGLRLIYYSQIVNDFQKGDIAEGYSVSREKKESFPLTVTSAQKNPTAFYLCASSARATDYGYTFGSGTRLTVV.

The chain has TRBV10-3 and TRBJ1-1, with TRBD1 matching 9 bases. Germline-derived CDR1 and CDR2 are ENHRY and SYGVKD. The CDR3 runs to 14 residues. V was clipped by 1 base and J by 5 bases; unmatched bases: 2. The CDR3 region has the DNA TGTGCCATCAGTGAGTGGACAGGGGTAACTGAAGCTTTCTTT. It translates to CAISEWTGVTEAFF.

This clone has a handful of counts. V usage is TRBV27 and J usage is TRBJ1-2, with no clear D. Germline V CDR1 and CDR2: MNHEY, SMNVEV (reference sequence). The length of the CDR3 is 13 residues. Trimming pared 5 bases from V and 4 bases from J, leaving 11 bases between. The CDR3 loop reads CASSPRSPYGYTF. Here the CDR3 DNA reads TGTGCCAGCAGTCCACGGAGCCCCTATGGCTACACCTTC.